This T cell receptor (beta chain) was profiled in a study of Ad26.COV2.S vaccination and SARS-CoV-2 variants. Data came from immunoSEQ multiplex PCR; TCRdb stores just in-frame clones and leaves some out. The sample has about 460,000 clones; 89% are singletons. Germline CDR1 reads SGHTA; CDR2 reads FQGNSA. CDR3 length equals 17 residues. V was cut by 5 bases and J by 3 bases, with 20 bases left in between. Noted treatment: some 20 received Ad26.COV2.S at low or high dose, single or two shots; about 5 received placebo; per-sample allocation not given. Sampling was performed 63 days after the first vaccine or placebo injection. This clone was picked up one time.

The source was peripheral blood, collected in a trial of Ad26.COV2.S vaccine versus placebo. The sequence was collected from a person aged 18-60 years who received the Ad26.COV2.S COVID-19 vaccine or a placebo. This chain joins TRBV7-2 and TRBJ1-5, with D possibly being TRBD1 (5 bases). CDR3 region: CASSPGHWIETNQPQHF. Written as DNA, the CDR3 is TGTGCCAGCAGCCCAGGACACTGGATAGAAACCAATCAGCCCCAGCATTTT.